This T cell receptor beta chain was sequenced in a study of T cells after posttransplantation cyclophosphamide. General study points: Tissue-infiltrating T cells from skin or gut overlapped little with blood T cells.

The table lists this clone with a count of one. Its antigen is currently unknown. V dropped 6 bases and J dropped 2 bases, with 13 bases sitting between them. This CDR3 contains 14 residues. Per germline, CDR1 LNHDA and CDR2 SQIVND (reference sequence). Profiled with immunoSEQ multiplex PCR; TCRdb holds only in-frame clones, not every one. The table has around 47,000 clones, approximately 94% seen once. The V call is TRBV19, the J call TRBJ2-5, with D possibly matching TRBD1 (6 bases). This TCR came from a woman in her twenties or thirties in good health and a related stem cell transplant donor. Sequenced input: PBMCs. The CDR3 DNA reads TGTGCCAGTAGGAACCGGACAGCGCAAGAGACCCAGTACTTC. This sequence encodes CASRNRTAQETQYF.